This TCR beta chain was observed in a study of shared clonotypes between healthy human individuals. Notes on the study in general: Only blood was sampled, and tissue TCR repertoires likely differ from blood ones.

A note on this clone: The target antigen is unknown.

Trimming removed 7 bases at V and 6 bases at J, with 18 bases between. Germline V gene sequence: CDR1 ENHRY, CDR2 SYGVKD. The CDR3 has 15 amino acids. Produced via immunoSEQ multiplex PCR; TCRdb's table is partial and in-frame only. The sample holds 2,500,000 or so clones; roughly 93% are singletons and the top ten take about 0.39%. This sequence was found in a man between 18 and 35 years old in good health. Some clones in this sample may be carry-over from other donors' samples. Material for sequencing was naive CD4+ T cells from PBMCs. Subset noted: CD45RA+ positively selected. The chain uses TRBV10-3 and TRBJ2-2; maybe TRBD1 (7 bases). The CDR3 sequence is CAIKGAGLAAGELFF. The CDR3 bases are TGTGCCATCAAGGGGGCGGGACTTGCCGCCGGGGAGCTGTTTTTT.